These T cell receptor beta chains were read from a single sample in a study of cytomegalovirus exposure and HLA in healthy donors. Assay used: immunoSEQ multiplex PCR; TCRdb lists only in-frame clones, some missing. In the table there are some 150,000 clones, more than 75% of which are singletons. Sequencing was carried out using PBMCs. The origin of the receptors is a young man in good health and CMV-seropositive. Each CDR3 is given with its conserved first and last residue. The D gene is left open where the match is weak. For some rows the clone size is stated as once, few or many, or as a class when expanded; others skip it.

few	TRBV4-1	NA	TRBJ1-1	CASSLQGNTEAFF	TGCGCCAGCAGTTTACAGGGGAACACTGAAGCTTTCTTT
few	TRBV5-1	NA	TRBJ2-2	CASSLSRLNAKTGELFF	TGCGCCAGCAGCTTGTCGCGGCTGAACGCAAAGACCGGGGAGCTGTTTTTT
NA	TRBV5-1	NA	TRBJ2-2	CASSLFGGANTGELFF	TGCGCCAGCAGCTTGTTCGGGGGAGCCAACACCGGGGAGCTGTTTTTT
NA	TRBV19	NA	TRBJ1-2	CANQTGYLGGYTF	TGTGCCAACCAGACAGGTTATCTAGGAGGCTACACCTTC
NA	TRBV5-1	NA	TRBJ1-6	CASSPDSNSPLHF	TGCGCCAGCAGCCCGGACAGCAATTCACCCCTCCACTTT
NA	TRBV15	NA	TRBJ2-7	CATSRGRGDEQYF	TGTGCCACCAGCAGAGGCAGGGGCGACGAGCAGTACTTC
NA	TRBV7-8	NA	TRBJ2-1	CASSLYGQYNEQFF	TGTGCCAGCAGCTTATATGGACAGTACAATGAGCAGTTCTTC
NA	TRBV4-1	TRBD2	TRBJ2-3	CASSQVGRTSGDTQYF	TGCGCCAGCAGCCAGGTAGGCCGGACTAGCGGTGATACGCAGTATTTT
NA	TRBV27	TRBD2	TRBJ2-2	CASSLGGVGGSYTGELFF	TGTGCCAGCAGTCTCGGTGGAGTTGGCGGGAGTTACACCGGGGAGCTGTTTTTT
NA	TRBV28	NA	TRBJ1-5	CASSPDITTHQPQHF	TGTGCCAGCAGTCCGGACATTACCACCCATCAGCCCCAGCATTTT
NA	TRBV28	NA	TRBJ1-1	CASTSGFRRAFF	TGTGCCAGCACCTCAGGGTTTCGACGAGCTTTCTTT
NA	TRBV19	TRBD2	TRBJ2-1	CASNSGLAGNSYNEQFF	TGTGCCAGTAATTCGGGACTAGCGGGAAACTCCTACAATGAGCAGTTCTTC
NA	TRBV6-5	NA	TRBJ2-2	CASSPGLTNTGELFF	TGTGCCAGCAGCCCGGGATTAACGAACACCGGGGAGCTGTTTTTT
NA	TRBV18	TRBD2	TRBJ2-7	CASSLGLAGEQYF	TGTGCCAGCTCCCTGGGACTAGCGGGTGAGCAGTACTTC
NA	TRBV5-6	NA	TRBJ1-1	CASSLVKRLRTEAFF	TGTGCCAGCAGCTTGGTAAAGAGACTGAGAACTGAAGCTTTCTTT
NA	TRBV5-1	NA	TRBJ1-1	CASSAKAGLAEAFF	TGCGCCAGCAGCGCCAAGGCGGGTCTGGCTGAAGCTTTCTTT
NA	TRBV10-1	NA	TRBJ1-1	CASKNSMNTEAFF	TGCGCCAGCAAAAACAGCATGAACACTGAAGCTTTCTTT
few	TRBV28	TRBD1	TRBJ2-1	CASDRDNQNYNEQFF	TGTGCCAGTGACAGGGATAACCAAAACTACAATGAGCAGTTCTTC
NA	TRBV14	TRBD1	TRBJ2-1	CASSPLQGSYNEQFF	TGTGCCAGCAGCCCTTTACAGGGGTCCTACAATGAGCAGTTCTTC
NA	TRBV10-1	NA	TRBJ2-2	CASSGGNTGELFF	TGCGCCAGCAGCGGTGGTAACACCGGGGAGCTGTTTTTT
NA	TRBV29-1	NA	TRBJ1-1	CSVEDRGPSGEAFF	TGCAGCGTTGAAGATCGAGGGCCATCGGGGGAAGCTTTCTTT
NA	TRBV27	TRBD1	TRBJ1-1	CASRTGGMNTEAFF	TGTGCCAGCAGAACAGGGGGCATGAACACTGAAGCTTTCTTT
NA	TRBV5-1	NA	TRBJ2-2	CASSFGLDNTGELFF	TGCGCCAGCAGCTTCGGTCTAGATAACACCGGGGAGCTGTTTTTT
NA	TRBV19	TRBD2	TRBJ2-1	CASSSGGSYNEQFF	TGTGCCAGTAGTAGCGGGGGGTCCTACAATGAGCAGTTCTTC
NA	TRBV29-1	NA	TRBJ1-1	CSVADTEAFF	TGCAGCGTTGCTGACACTGAAGCTTTCTTT
NA	TRBV6-5	NA	TRBJ2-3	CASSYTGSTDTQYF	TGTGCCAGCAGCTACACAGGGAGCACAGATACGCAGTATTTT
few	TRBV19	NA	TRBJ1-1	CASRGSIQAFF	TGTGCCAGTAGGGGCAGCATCCAAGCTTTCTTT
NA	TRBV4-1	TRBD2	TRBJ2-3	CASSQLPGLLRTDTQYF	TGCGCCAGCAGCCAATTACCGGGACTACTCCGCACAGATACGCAGTATTTT
once	TRBV5-1	TRBD2	TRBJ2-7	CASSGLAGTQSYEQYF	TGCGCCAGTAGCGGACTAGCGGGAACCCAGAGCTACGAGCAGTACTTC
NA	TRBV13	TRBD2	TRBJ2-3	CASSAVRLTSGKGATDTQYF	TGTGCCAGCAGTGCGGTAAGGTTAACTAGCGGGAAGGGGGCCACAGATACGCAGTATTTT
few	TRBV4-1	TRBD1	TRBJ1-1	CASSQPKTGYVSGTEAFF	TGCGCCAGCAGCCAACCCAAGACAGGGTATGTCAGCGGCACTGAAGCTTTCTTT
NA	TRBV19	TRBD1	TRBJ1-1	CASEMGQGNTEAFF	TGTGCCAGTGAGATGGGACAGGGGAACACTGAAGCTTTCTTT
few	TRBV6-6	TRBD1	TRBJ1-1	CASADRGNTEAFF	TGTGCCAGCGCAGACAGGGGGAACACTGAAGCTTTCTTT
NA	TRBV4-2	TRBD2	TRBJ2-2	CASSQVGSGRRTGELFF	TGTGCCAGCAGCCAAGTAGGTAGCGGGAGACGCACCGGGGAGCTGTTTTTT
NA	TRBV5-1	TRBD2	TRBJ2-5	CASSRQLAGREETQYF	TGCGCCAGCAGCCGGCAACTAGCGGGACGGGAAGAGACCCAGTACTTC
NA	TRBV5-6	TRBD1	TRBJ2-7	CASSLGTAGYEQYF	TGTGCCAGCAGCTTAGGGACAGCCGGATACGAGCAGTACTTC